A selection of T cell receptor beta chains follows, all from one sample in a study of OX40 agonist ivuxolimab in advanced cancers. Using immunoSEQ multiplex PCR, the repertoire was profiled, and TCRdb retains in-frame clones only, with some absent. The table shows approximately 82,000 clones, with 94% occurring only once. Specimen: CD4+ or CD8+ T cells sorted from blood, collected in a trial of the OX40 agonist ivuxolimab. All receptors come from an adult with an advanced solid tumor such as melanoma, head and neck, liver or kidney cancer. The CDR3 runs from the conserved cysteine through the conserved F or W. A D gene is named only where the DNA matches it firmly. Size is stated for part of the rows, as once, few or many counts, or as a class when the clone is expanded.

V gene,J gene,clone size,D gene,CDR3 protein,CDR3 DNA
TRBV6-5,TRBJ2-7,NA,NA,CASSSSGLAYEQYF,TGTGCCAGCAGCTCGAGCGGCCTTGCCTACGAGCAGTACTTC
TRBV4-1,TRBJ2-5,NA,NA,CASSPLGGQETQYF,TGCGCCAGCAGCCCACTTGGGGGACAAGAGACCCAGTACTTC
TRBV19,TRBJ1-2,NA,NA,CASSIGLGLGYGYTF,TGTGCCAGTAGTATAGGACTGGGACTGGGCTATGGCTACACCTTC
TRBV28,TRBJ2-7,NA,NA,CASSPTYEQYF,TGTGCCAGCAGTCCGACCTACGAGCAGTACTTC
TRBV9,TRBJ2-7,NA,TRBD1,CASSVGTGNYEQYF,TGTGCCAGCAGCGTCGGGACAGGTAACTACGAGCAGTACTTC
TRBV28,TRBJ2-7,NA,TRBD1,CASSPYMDRSSYEQYF,TGTGCCAGCAGTCCCTATATGGACAGGTCCTCCTACGAGCAGTACTTC
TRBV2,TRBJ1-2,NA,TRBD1,CASSVWTGDGKGYTF,TGTGCCAGCAGTGTTTGGACAGGGGATGGAAAGGGCTACACCTTC
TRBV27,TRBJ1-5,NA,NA,CASSLGGRNQPQHF,TGTGCCAGCAGTTTAGGGGGGCGCAATCAGCCCCAGCATTTT
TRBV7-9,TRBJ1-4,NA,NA,CASSFFGETTNEKLFF,TGTGCCAGCAGCTTTTTCGGGGAGACAACTAATGAAAAACTGTTTTTT
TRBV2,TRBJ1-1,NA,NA,CASSGELTGLNTEAFF,TGTGCCAGCAGTGGAGAATTAACAGGGTTAAACACTGAAGCTTTCTTT
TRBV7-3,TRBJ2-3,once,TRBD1,CASSLRGQSSTDTQYF,TGTGCCAGCAGCTTAAGGGGACAGTCTAGCACAGATACGCAGTATTTT
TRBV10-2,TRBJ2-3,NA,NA,CASSDGAGDTQYF,TGCGCCAGCAGTGACGGGGCCGGGGATACGCAGTATTTT
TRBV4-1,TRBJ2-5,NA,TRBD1,CASSQTGGRAETQYF,TGCGCCAGCAGCCAGACAGGGGGCCGGGCAGAGACCCAGTACTTC
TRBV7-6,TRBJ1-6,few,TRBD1,CASSSAGQGFNSPLHF,TGTGCCAGCAGCTCAGCCGGACAGGGGTTTAATTCACCCCTCCACTTT
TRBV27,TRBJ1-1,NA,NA,CASSLSVNTEAFF,TGTGCCAGCAGTTTATCGGTGAACACTGAAGCTTTCTTT